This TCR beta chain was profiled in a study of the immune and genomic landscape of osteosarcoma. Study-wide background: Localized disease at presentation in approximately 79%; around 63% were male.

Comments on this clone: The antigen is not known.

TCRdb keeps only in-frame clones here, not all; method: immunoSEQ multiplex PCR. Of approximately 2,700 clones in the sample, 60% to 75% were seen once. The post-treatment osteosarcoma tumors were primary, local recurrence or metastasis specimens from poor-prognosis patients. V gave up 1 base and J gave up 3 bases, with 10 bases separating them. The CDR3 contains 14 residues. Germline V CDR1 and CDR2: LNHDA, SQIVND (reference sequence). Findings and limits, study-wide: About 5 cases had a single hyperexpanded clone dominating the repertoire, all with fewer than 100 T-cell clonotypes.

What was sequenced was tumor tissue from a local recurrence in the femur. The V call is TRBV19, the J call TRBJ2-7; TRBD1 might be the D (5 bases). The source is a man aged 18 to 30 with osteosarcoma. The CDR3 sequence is CASSIGQWDYEQYF. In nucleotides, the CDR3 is TGTGCCAGTAGTATAGGACAGTGGGACTACGAGCAGTACTTC.